The 10 T cell receptor beta chains given below trace back to one sample, sequenced in a study of molecular identifiers for immune sequencing clone quantification. One entry per CDR3 protein results from TCRdb running MiXCR on the PCR reads. Here the sample spans about 640,000 distinct CDR3 sequences, approximately 20% being singletons. Sequenced sample: naive CD8+ T cells from blood, with Jurkat cell RNA spiked in. Described subset: FACS-sorted CD8+CD4-CCR7+CD45RA+ naive T cells. The receptors were gathered from a human donor in good health. Some libraries in this study had Jurkat cell RNA spiked in.

The chain combines TRBV4-3 with TRBJ2-7; no clear D. The CDR3 consists of 13 residues. Trimming took 1 base from V and 3 from J, leaving 7 bases between them. CDR1 and CDR2 (germline): LGHNA, YSLEER. CDR3 region: CASSQGVIYEQYF. DNA for the CDR3: TGCGCCAGCAGCCAAGGGGTGATCTACGAGCAGTACTTC.

This clonotype has a count of ten or more. CDR3 residues: CASSQFSRSYNEQFF. The CDR3 region has the DNA TGCGCCAGCAGCCAATTCAGTCGGTCCTACAATGAGCAGTTCTTC. The chain recombines TRBV4-3 with TRBJ2-1, with D unclear. CDR1 is LGHNA, CDR2 YSLEER, per germline. The CDR3 covers 15 residues. The ends were cut back, 2 bases at V and 1 base at J, with 9 bases in the middle.

On this clonotype: Lacking the conserved final phenylalanine or tryptophan, this CDR3 likely reflects a read error. CDR3 amino acids: CASSLDGYSQYL. DNA of the CDR3: TGTGCCAGCAGCTTAGATGGCTATTCGCAGTATCTT. The chain is built from TRBV7-9 and TRBJ2-3; D remains unclear. The V gene lost 1 base and the J gene lost 10 bases, with 9 bases spanning the gap. CDR1 SEHNR and CDR2 FQNEAQ come from the germline V gene (reference sequence). This CDR3 has 12 residues.

This clonotype was seen many times. The V gene is TRBV27, the J gene TRBJ2-2; no firm D call. Germline CDR1 and CDR2: MNHEY and SMNVEV (reference sequence). The germline V and J ends were trimmed by 0 bases and 3 bases, with 2 bases remaining between them. This CDR3 has 13 residues. CDR3 sequence reads: CASSLSDTGELFF. CDR3 in DNA: TGTGCCAGCAGTTTATCCGACACCGGGGAGCTGTTTTTT.

In the case of this clonotype: This CDR3 is missing its conserved last phenylalanine or tryptophan, likely due to a read error. CDR3 sequence reads: CSASWGLQETQYL. The CDR3 DNA follows: TGCAGTGCTAGTTGGGGGCTACAAGAGACCCAGTACCTC. The chain recombines TRBV20-1 with TRBJ2-5; maybe TRBD1 (6 bases). Trimming left V 3 bases short and J 2 bases short, with 10 bases between. The CDR3 is 13 amino acids. Looked up from germline, CDR1 is DFQATT and CDR2 is SNEGSKA (reference sequence).

This clonotype was seen only a few times. The chain carries TRBV25-1 and TRBJ2-1, with 8 bases matching TRBD2. The CDR3 extends over 14 amino acids. Germline V gene data show CDR1 as MGHDK and CDR2 as SYGVNS. V lost 6 bases and J lost 4; bases outside the gene matches: 5. CDR3 protein: CASSGGGLYNEQFF. The CDR3 nucleotides are TGTGCCAGCAGCGGGGGGGGGCTATACAATGAGCAGTTCTTC. Using reference TRBV25-1 and TRBJ2-1 for the parts outside the CDR3, the full variable domain is EADIYQTPRYLVIGTGKKITLECSQTMGHDKMYWYQQDPGMELHLIHYSYGVNSTEKGDLSSESTVSRIRTEHFPLTLESARPSHTSQYLCASSGGGLYNEQFFGPGTRLTVL.

This clonotype has only a few counts. The CDR3 loop reads CASSIDGQGLYYGYTF. Written as DNA, the CDR3 is TGTGCCAGCAGTATCGATGGACAGGGTTTATACTATGGCTACACCTTC. This chain uses TRBV2 with TRBJ1-2; TRBD1 matches 8 bases. CDR3 length: 16 residues. Germline CDR1 is SNHLY and CDR2 is FYNNEI. The V and J ends lost 5 bases and 3 bases, in that order; junction bases with no gene match: 11.

This clonotype was seen at least ten times. The rearrangement uses TRBV24-1 and TRBJ2-1; D might be TRBD1 (6 bases). Germline loops: CDR1 KGHDR, CDR2 SFDVKD. CDR3 size: 14 residues. V was shortened by 4 bases and J by 5 bases, with 11 bases between the two germline ends. The chain's CDR3 is CATSETDSNNEQFF. CDR3 sequence (DNA): TGTGCCACCAGTGAAACGGACAGCAACAATGAGCAGTTCTTC.

Comment on this clonotype: A much bigger clone sits one base away, suggesting this may be a read error. This rearrangement joins TRBV28 to TRBJ2-3; 8 bases are a match to TRBD1. CDR1 is MDHEN and CDR2 is SYDVKM in the germline V gene. This CDR3 has 14 residues. Losses at the gene ends were 8 bases for V and 4 bases for J; bases not matched to a gene: 8. The CDR3: CASGKDRVADTQYF. The CDR3 nucleotides are TGTGCCAGCGGTAAGGACAGGGTAGCAGATACGCAGTATTTT.

Turning to this clonotype: Compared with germline, one end of the junction differs, possibly owing to a read error. The V and J genes are TRBV3-1 and TRBJ2-1, with a possible D match to TRBD1 (5 bases). The CDR3 contains 15 residues. Per germline, CDR1 LGHDT and CDR2 YNNKEL (reference sequence). The CDR3 loop reads CAGSIGTGLGDEQFF. The DNA for the CDR3 is TGTGCCGGCAGCATAGGCACCGGCCTAGGGGATGAGCAGTTCTTC.